This TCR beta chain derives from a study of blood T cells in healthy people across ages. A J-beta primer mix and a sample-barcoded 5' primer were used in a second PCR of roughly 6 to 11 cycles. TCRdb itself ran the 5' RACE reads through MiXCR, one entry per CDR3 protein. The sample shows 600,000 to 800,000 distinct CDR3 sequences, 40% to 65% of them seen only once. J lost 3 bases, V lost 6 bases, and 8 bases had no gene match. The germline gives CDR1 DFQATT, CDR2 SNEGSKA (reference sequence). This CDR3 is built from 15 residues. Points from the study as a whole: Using unsorted PBMCs precluded a conclusive naive versus antigen-experienced comparison. More naive CD4+ cells and higher diversity marked long-lived donors relative to aged donors.

Of note for this clonotype: As yet, its antigen is unknown.

This TCR derives from a woman older than 75 in good health. Sequencing used blood. This rearrangement joins TRBV20-1 to TRBJ2-2, with 9 nucleotides matching TRBD1. The DNA for the CDR3 is TGCAGTGCCCTACCGGGACAGGGTCACACCGGGGAGCTGTTTTTT. Translation: CSALPGQGHTGELFF.